The rows below give T cell receptor beta chains drawn from one sample of a study of molecular identifiers for immune sequencing clone quantification. TCRdb re-called the PCR reads through MiXCR, storing one row per CDR3 protein. The sample shows 300,000 to 350,000 distinct CDR3 sequences, 20% to 25% of them seen only once. Sequenced sample: naive CD8+ T cells from blood, with Jurkat cell RNA spiked in. These TCRs come from a human donor in good health. Some libraries in this study had Jurkat cell RNA spiked in. Both conserved end residues are part of each CDR3. The order of the fields is V gene, J gene, CDR3 protein.

v_gene: TRBV5-6
j_gene: TRBJ2-7
CDR3aa: CASSLPPMEQYF

v_gene: TRBV9
j_gene: TRBJ2-1
CDR3aa: CASSWTDCNEQFF

v_gene: TRBV12-3/TRBV12-4
j_gene: TRBJ2-7
CDR3aa: CASSTGTGGFYEQYF

v_gene: TRBV20-1
j_gene: TRBJ1-5
CDR3aa: CSARVSWGEGQPQHF

v_gene: TRBV28
j_gene: TRBJ1-5
CDR3aa: CASSFSREDQPQHF

v_gene: TRBV7-2
j_gene: TRBJ2-5
CDR3aa: CASSLVGAGYQETQYF

v_gene: TRBV7-3
j_gene: TRBJ2-3
CDR3aa: CASSAGGINTDTQYF

v_gene: TRBV15
j_gene: TRBJ2-1
CDR3aa: CATSIGVINEQFF

v_gene: TRBV6-2/TRBV6-3
j_gene: TRBJ2-3
CDR3aa: CASSHTGLAGGPTDTQYF

v_gene: TRBV5-1
j_gene: TRBJ2-4
CDR3aa: CASSPIGGGPNIQYF

v_gene: TRBV20-1
j_gene: TRBJ2-2
CDR3aa: CSAPSGMANTGELFF

v_gene: TRBV4-2
j_gene: TRBJ2-3
CDR3aa: CASSPLDWTRVGADTQYF

v_gene: TRBV13
j_gene: TRBJ1-1
CDR3aa: CASSGQQMNTEAFF

v_gene: TRBV7-8
j_gene: TRBJ2-5
CDR3aa: CASSFPPKETQYF

v_gene: TRBV3-1
j_gene: TRBJ2-3
CDR3aa: CASSPYLAGGTDTQYF

v_gene: TRBV24-1
j_gene: TRBJ2-3
CDR3aa: CATSDGGLRTDTQYF

v_gene: TRBV24-1
j_gene: TRBJ1-4
CDR3aa: CATRGTALYNEKLFF

v_gene: TRBV19
j_gene: TRBJ2-5
CDR3aa: CASKSQGAVETQYF

v_gene: TRBV5-1
j_gene: TRBJ2-5
CDR3aa: CASRYDHPGEAKETQYF

v_gene: TRBV9
j_gene: TRBJ2-5
CDR3aa: CASSVGGGGETQYF

v_gene: TRBV9
j_gene: TRBJ2-3
CDR3aa: CASSGPSGATDTQYF

v_gene: TRBV4-1
j_gene: TRBJ2-3
CDR3aa: CASSQGTGYTDTRYF

v_gene: TRBV7-9
j_gene: TRBJ2-5
CDR3aa: CASSLQEFIETQYF

v_gene: TRBV5-1
j_gene: TRBJ2-7
CDR3aa: CASSPDRGGGYEQYF

v_gene: TRBV27
j_gene: TRBJ2-7
CDR3aa: CASSLSDTYYEQYF

v_gene: TRBV27
j_gene: TRBJ1-4
CDR3aa: CASSLSTGSAEKLFF

v_gene: TRBV29-1
j_gene: TRBJ2-7
CDR3aa: CSVDYGTGGVGSSYEQYF

v_gene: TRBV20-1
j_gene: TRBJ1-1
CDR3aa: CSARVIPAPTVNTEAFF

v_gene: TRBV11-2
j_gene: TRBJ2-1
CDR3aa: CASSLLMPGGSYNEQFF